What follows are 20 T cell receptor beta chains derived from one specimen sequenced in a study of T cell changes during pregnancy in multiple sclerosis (dated by TCRdb to between 2018 and 2021). Libraries came from the immunoSEQ multiplex PCR assay. In TCRdb, the immuneACCESS table is reduced to in-frame sequences with V and J assigned. These tables do not hold every clone; where another copy was compared, an unresolved V gene accounts for under half, and the others remain unexplained. This sample lists about 68,000 clones; about nine tenths were detected once. The ten largest clones add up to 1.5% of the sample. The sequencing used peripheral blood, collected in the third trimester of pregnancy. These receptor sequences come from a female donor with multiple sclerosis, enrolled in a pregnancy study.

CDR3 nucleotides: TGTGCCAGCAGCCAGGGACAGTATCAGCCCCAGCATTTT. Translating gives CASSQGQYQPQHF. The genes are TRBV5-6 and TRBJ1-5, with 7 bases matching TRBD1. This CDR3 comprises 13 residues. The junction had 3 bases not matched to a gene; V was cut back by 4 bases and J by 5 bases. Germline CDR1 reads SGHDT; CDR2 reads YYEEEE.

This chain uses TRBV7-8 with TRBJ1-5; D is possibly TRBD1 (5 bases). V lost 4 bases and J lost 1, with 11 bases in between. From germline, CDR1 is SGHVS and CDR2 FQNEAQ. This CDR3 is built from 15 residues. CDR3 amino acids: CASSSGRVSNQPQHF. The CDR3 region has the DNA TGTGCCAGCAGCTCCGGCAGGGTCAGCAATCAGCCCCAGCATTTT.

The chain employs TRBV5-8 and TRBJ2-2, with 8 bases lining up with TRBD1. CDR3 length equals 15 residues. The V segment lost 5 bases and the J segment 1 base; nucleotides outside the gene matches: 4. Germline CDR1 and CDR2: SGHTS and YDEGEE. For the CDR3, the DNA is TGTGCCAGCAGACCCGGGACAGGGAACACCGGGGAGCTGTTTTTT. Encoded protein: CASRPGTGNTGELFF. Drawing the rest from reference TRBV5-8 and TRBJ2-2, the complete variable domain is EAGVTQSPTHLIKTRGQQATLRCSPISGHTSVYWYQQALGLGLQFLLWYDEGEERNRGNFPPRFSGRQFPNYSSELNVNALELEDSALYLCASRPGTGNTGELFFGEGSRLTVL.

The chain uses TRBV20-1 and TRBJ2-7, with D possibly matching TRBD2 (6 bases). Germline V lookup: CDR1 DFQATT, CDR2 SNEGSKA (reference sequence). This CDR3 spans 11 amino acids. The V end was cut by 3 bases, the J end by 6 bases, with 9 bases between. CDR3 bases: TGCAGTGCTAGGACTAGTCCCGAGCAGTACTTC. Its protein is CSARTSPEQYF.

Worth noting for this clone: Other DNA sequences in the same sample also yield this CDR3. The J gene is TRBJ1-6, the V gene TRBV5-6, with 9 bases identical to TRBD1. Germline CDR1 and CDR2: SGHDT and YYEEEE. With 5 bases clipped from V and 13 bases from J, the junction kept 13 bases outside the gene matches. The CDR3 covers 15 residues. CDR3 sequence reads: CASSLPDRGASPLHF. In DNA, the CDR3 is TGTGCCAGCAGTCTTCCGGACAGGGGAGCATCTCCCCTCCACTTT.

J is TRBJ2-2 and V is TRBV18; the D gene is possibly TRBD1 (6 bases). Trimming pared 6 bases from V and 6 bases from J, leaving 17 bases between. Germline V gene data show CDR1 as KGHSH and CDR2 as LQKENI. The CDR3 sequence is 15 residues long. CDR3 region: CASSPNRDSAGELFF. The CDR3 coding sequence is TGTGCCAGCTCCCCCAACAGGGATAGCGCCGGGGAGCTGTTTTTT.

The chain employs TRBV9 and TRBJ1-3; tentative D call: TRBD1 (5 bases). Trimming removed 0 bases from V and 3 bases from J, with 13 bases in between. Germline CDR1 and CDR2: SGDLS and YYNGEE. The CDR3 loop spans 16 amino acids. The CDR3, as DNA: TGTGCCAGCAGCGTAGAGGGGTTAGGTGGTGGAAACACCATATATTTT. Its translation: CASSVEGLGGGNTIYF. Supplemented by reference TRBV9 and TRBJ1-3, the full variable domain reads DSGVTQTPKHLITATGQRVTLRCSPRSGDLSVYWYQQSLDQGLQFLIQYYNGEERAKGNILERFSAQQFPDLHSELNLSSLELGDSALYFCASSVEGLGGGNTIYFGEGSWLTVV.

This clone has a single count. The CDR3 protein is CASSIGRIFNSNQPQHF. The CDR3 DNA reads as TGTGCCAGTAGTATTGGCAGGATTTTCAATAGCAATCAGCCCCAGCATTTT. This chain connects TRBV19 to TRBJ1-5; D gene ambiguous. CDR1 is LNHDA, CDR2 SQIVND, per germline (reference sequence). V was clipped by 3 bases and J by 0 bases, with 15 bases between them. The CDR3 runs 17 residues. The full variable domain, rest sourced from reference TRBV19 and TRBJ1-5, is DGGITQSPKYLFRKEGQNVTLSCEQNLNHDAMYWYRQDPGQGLRLIYYSQIVNDFQKGDIAEGYSVSREKKESFPLTVTSAQKNPTAFYLCASSIGRIFNSNQPQHFGDGTRLSIL.

The chain is built from TRBV27 and TRBJ1-2, with D possibly TRBD1 on 5 matching bases. Trimming took off 3 bases at V and 6 bases at J, with 11 bases between the two ends. CDR3 size: 13 residues. CDR1 is MNHEY, CDR2 SMNVEV, per germline (reference sequence). CDR3 residues: CASSLEGAHGYTF. CDR3 in DNA: TGTGCCAGCAGTTTGGAAGGGGCGCATGGCTACACCTTC.

The V and J genes are TRBV9 and TRBJ2-3, with D possibly TRBD2 on 6 matching bases. Trimming shortened V by 2 bases and J by 6 bases, and 19 bases separated the two germline ends. The CDR3 is made up of 16 amino acids. From germline, CDR1 is SGDLS and CDR2 YYNGEE. The CDR3 DNA sequence: TGTGCCAGCAGCGTTACCGGGACTGTCCTATTGGATACGCAGTATTTT. Protein product: CASSVTGTVLLDTQYF.

This chain uses TRBV9 with TRBJ2-7; possibly TRBD2 for D (6 bases). V gave up 0 bases and J gave up 2 bases, with 9 bases separating them. Germline loops: CDR1 SGDLS, CDR2 YYNGEE. This CDR3 comprises 14 residues. CDR3 amino acids: CASSVDAGTYEQYF. CDR3 coding DNA: TGTGCCAGCAGCGTAGACGCGGGAACCTACGAGCAGTACTTC.

This clone has only one observation. V is TRBV6-5 and J is TRBJ1-1, with D unclear. This CDR3 has 14 amino acids. CDR1 and CDR2 (germline): MNHEY, SVGAGI. V was pared by 5 bases and J by 2 bases, with 12 bases between. The CDR3: CASSLRRVNTEAFF. CDR3 coding DNA: TGTGCCAGCAGTCTCCGTCGCGTTAACACTGAAGCTTTCTTT.

The chain couples TRBV19 to TRBJ2-4; 13 nucleotides agree with TRBD2. The V segment lost 8 bases and the J segment 8 bases; nucleotides outside the gene matches: 6. The CDR3 loop spans 14 amino acids. Germline CDR1 and CDR2: LNHDA and SQIVND (reference sequence). CDR3 in amino acids: CASRTSGSLDIQYF. CDR3 coding DNA: TGTGCCAGTCGGACTAGCGGGAGTCTAGACATTCAGTACTTC.

For the CDR3, the DNA is TGTGCCAGTACCGGAGGACAGAGCAATCAGCCCCAGCATTTT. It translates to CASTGGQSNQPQHF. J is TRBJ1-5 and V is TRBV7-8; possible D gene TRBD1, 6 bases. CDR1 and CDR2 (germline): SGHVS, FQNEAQ. V was pared by 9 bases and J by 1 base, with 13 bases between. This CDR3 contains 14 residues.

The sample holds one count of this clone. The chain combines TRBV18 with TRBJ2-3, with D perhaps matching TRBD1 (5 bases). CDR1 is KGHSH and CDR2 is LQKENI in the germline V gene. The CDR3 extends over 15 amino acids. V lost 3 bases and J lost 2, with 12 bases in between. For the CDR3, the DNA is TGTGCCAGCTCACCTGGGGCATCGTTCACAGATACGCAGTATTTT. Its protein is CASSPGASFTDTQYF.

The chain recombines TRBV6-5 with TRBJ1-4; maybe TRBD1 (6 bases). Germline CDR1 is MNHEY and CDR2 is SVGAGI. The CDR3 totals 15 residues. V was shortened by 6 bases and J by 2 bases, with 13 bases between the two germline ends. The CDR3 DNA follows: TGTGCCAGCAGCCAAGGGGGAACCACTAATGAAAAACTGTTTTTT. Its translation: CASSQGGTTNEKLFF.

CDR3 sequence (DNA): TGCGCCAGCAGCTTGGAGGCTAGCGGGGCCTACGAGCAGTACTTC. It encodes CASSLEASGAYEQYF. The chain has TRBV5-1 and TRBJ2-7; 9 bases agree with TRBD2. Germline assignment: CDR1 SGHRS and CDR2 YFSETQ. Trimming cost V 0 bases and J 2 bases; bases outside gene matches: 3. The CDR3 contains 15 residues. Drawing the rest from reference TRBV5-1 and TRBJ2-7, the complete variable domain is KAGVTQTPRYLIKTRGQQVTLSCSPISGHRSVSWYQQTPGQGLQFLFEYFSETQRNKGNFPGRFSGRQFSNSRSEMNVSTLELGDSALYLCASSLEASGAYEQYFGPGTRLTVT.

The chain carries TRBV29-1 and TRBJ1-1; D is undetermined. Germline CDR1 and CDR2: SQVTM and ANQGSEA. The CDR3 covers 14 residues. Trimming shortened V by 3 bases and J by 1 base, and 12 bases separated the two germline ends. Here the CDR3 reads CSVDLRSGNTEAFF. The CDR3 bases are TGCAGCGTTGATTTACGATCAGGGAACACTGAAGCTTTCTTT.

The chain has TRBV7-9 and TRBJ2-7; D is possibly TRBD1 (6 bases). Germline V CDR1 and CDR2: SEHNR, FQNEAQ (reference sequence). V lost 2 bases and J 2 bases, leaving 13 bases between the germline ends. This CDR3 has 15 amino acids. The DNA for the CDR3 is TGTGCCAGCAGCTTAAATCAGGGGATACCCTACGAGCAGTACTTC. Its protein product is CASSLNQGIPYEQYF.

V usage is TRBV5-6 and J usage is TRBJ1-3; a possible D gene is TRBD1 (6 bases). V was trimmed by 4 bases and J by 2 bases, leaving 13 bases between them. Germline V lookup: CDR1 SGHDT, CDR2 YYEEEE. The length of the CDR3 is 15 residues. The CDR3 region is CASSQGPRPGNTIYF. In DNA form, the CDR3 reads TGTGCCAGCAGCCAGGGGCCCAGGCCTGGAAACACCATATATTTT.